The source of this T cell receptor (beta chain) is a study of blood T cell repertoires in COVID-19 (dated by TCRdb to 2018 to 2021). For the study in its entirety: Samples covering the acute and convalescent phases of COVID-19 were provided by collaborators in the United States, Italy and Spain. A de-identified subject ID, COVID-19 status, age in years and sex were almost always included in the sample metadata. The prospective study material was composed of cDNA or gDNA derived from T cells, B-cell-depleted T cells, or PBMCs. Where available, HLA class I and class II types were obtained from metadata supplied by the sample provider rather than from assay-based typing. The repertoires were released in a freely available public database intended as a resource for research on the immune response to SARS-CoV-2. The dataset comprised deeply sampled blood TCRbeta repertoires from subjects exposed to, actively infected with, or recovered from COVID-19. The samples were drawn from the first 160 participants of the ongoing ImmuneRACE study and from 1,254 subjects provided by 6 global collaborators.

Only one count was recorded for this clone. Its antigen is unknown. The record has no base qualities; no much larger clone is one base away. In Seattle, one collaborating source enrolled patients while the infection was active and tracked those patients longitudinally over the course of disease. Collaborating institutions collected whole blood in K2EDTA tubes following their own protocols. For TCRbeta analysis, collaborators shipped samples in one of three forms: frozen whole blood, isolated PBMCs, or DNA extracted from either of those sample types. V ends up 1 base short and J 5 bases short, with an unmatched junction base count of 6. The CDR3, cysteine through phenylalanine, is 16 amino acids long. Kept here is only the CDR3 DNA, which spans 48 bases and is read in frame from base 1. Looking up the germline V gene yields CDR1 MNHNS and CDR2 SASEGT. The immunoSEQ Assay, a bias-controlled multiplex PCR, was used to amplify TCRbeta CDR3 regions from genomic DNA. In the authors' own workflow: The number of nucleated cells in each sample was estimated from the amplification of reference gene primers within the assay. To quantify the absolute abundance of each unique TCRbeta CDR3 rearrangement, sequence reads were collapsed and filtered. For each sample, productive Simpson clonality was calculated by taking the square root of Simpson's diversity index across productive rearrangements. What TCRdb holds here is the immuneACCESS table cut down to in-frame rearrangements. Part of the clones is not present; checked against another copy, under half of the missing clones reflect an unresolved V gene, and the others are unexplained. The D gene and trimming were derived from the DNA, and the V and J assignments and clone size from that table. The sample table records about 300,000 clones; about 88% of these occur just once. The ten largest make up more than 1.4% of the sample.

Broader findings and caveats from the paper: How much clinical and demographic metadata was included differed by source and by participant, and the metadata was provided uncurated.

The V and J genes are TRBV6-1 and TRBJ2-3, with 10 bases aligning to TRBD2. This sequence was found in a human donor with COVID-19, enrolled during active disease. The donor label of this sample is uncertain. The sample was peripheral blood. The CDR3 has the sequence CASSEEASGSVDTQYF. The bases read TGTGCCAGCAGTGAAGAGGCTAGCGGGAGTGTAGATACGCAGTATTTT.